Below are 23 T cell receptor beta chains sequenced from a single sample in a study of T cell changes during pregnancy in multiple sclerosis. The repertoire was sequenced with immunoSEQ multiplex PCR; TCRdb's copy has only in-frame clones and lacks some. The sample carries 40,000 to 50,000 clones, roughly nine tenths recorded once. The sequenced sample was CD4+ T cells from peripheral blood mononuclear cells, obtained in the first trimester of pregnancy. The receptors were gathered from a female donor with multiple sclerosis, enrolled in a pregnancy study.

The chain couples TRBV6-6 to TRBJ2-5; D not resolved. Trimming stripped 5 bases from V and 2 bases from J, with 3 bases between. The CDR3 is 11 amino acids. In germline, CDR1 is MNHNY, CDR2 SVGAGI (reference sequence). This CDR3 is CASSPQETQYF. Here the CDR3 DNA reads TGTGCCAGCAGTCCTCAAGAGACCCAGTACTTC.

The chain has TRBV28 and TRBJ1-5; D perhaps matches TRBD1 (6 bases). The CDR3 runs to 16 residues. Trimming left V 2 bases short and J 3 bases short, with 14 bases between. CDR1 MDHEN and CDR2 SYDVKM come from the germline V gene. DNA of the CDR3: TGTGCCAGCAGTTTAAGAGGCAGGGGAGACAATCAGCCCCAGCATTTT. This translates into CASSLRGRGDNQPQHF. Using reference TRBV28 and TRBJ1-5 for the parts outside the CDR3, the full variable domain is DVKVTQSSRYLVKRTGEKVFLECVQDMDHENMFWYRQDPGLGLRLIYFSYDVKMKEKGDIPEGYSVSREKKERFSLILESASTNQTSMYLCASSLRGRGDNQPQHFGDGTRLSIL.

The chain has TRBV6-6 and TRBJ2-7, with D maybe TRBD2 (6 bases). CDR1 and CDR2 from the germline V gene are MNHNY and SVGAGI (reference sequence). The V end lost 7 bases, the J end lost 1 base, and 11 bases lay between the germline ends. This CDR3 is 13 amino acids long. This CDR3 reads CASNAGRSYEQYF. Here the CDR3 DNA reads TGTGCCAGCAATGCGGGGAGATCCTACGAGCAGTACTTC.

The chain is built from TRBV5-1 and TRBJ2-5; 9 bases map to TRBD2. The V and J ends lost 4 bases and 9 bases, in that order; junction bases with no gene match: 19. This CDR3 contains 17 residues. Germline CDR1 reads SGHRS; CDR2 reads YFSETQ. CDR3 region: CASSGGTPGLAPGSQYF. CDR3 nucleotide sequence: TGCGCCAGCAGCGGGGGCACCCCGGGACTAGCCCCCGGGTCCCAGTACTTC.

This rearrangement joins TRBV7-2 to TRBJ1-2, with 8 positions matching TRBD1. The V and J ends lost 4 bases and 7 bases, in that order; junction bases with no gene match: 14. CDR1 and CDR2 (germline): SGHTA, FQGNSA. The CDR3 is 16 amino acids. As DNA, the CDR3 is TGTGCCAGCAGCTCCGAAGCACAGGGGGGAATTGGTGGCTACACCTTC. Translated, it gives CASSSEAQGGIGGYTF.

The J gene is TRBJ1-1, the V gene TRBV5-4, with TRBD1 matching over 7 bases. The germline gives CDR1 SGHNT, CDR2 YYREEE (reference sequence). The length of the CDR3 is 14 residues. J gave up 1 base and V 6 bases, and 6 bases lay outside the gene matches. The CDR3 nucleotides read TGTGCCAGCACTCAACAGGGGAGGAACACTGAAGCTTTCTTT. Translated: CASTQQGRNTEAFF.

The gene calls are TRBV4-3 and TRBJ2-6, with TRBD1 identical over 12 bases. Germline lookup yields CDR1 LGHNA and CDR2 YSLEER. Trimming at V came to 1 base and at J to 3 bases, leaving 7 bases not matched to a gene. CDR3 size: 19 residues. CDR3: CASSQVPGQGASGANVLTF. The CDR3 DNA follows: TGCGCCAGCAGCCAAGTACCGGGACAGGGGGCGAGTGGGGCCAACGTCCTGACTTTC.

The CDR3 nucleotides read TGCGCCAGCAGCCTTATAGAGAACACTGAAGCTTTCTTT. Protein: CASSLIENTEAFF. The chain links TRBV5-1 to TRBJ1-1; no clear D gene. This CDR3 is 13 amino acids long. Germline CDR1 is SGHRS and CDR2 is YFSETQ. With 4 bases removed from V and 1 base from J, the gap between germline ends came to 8 bases.

The rearrangement uses TRBV28 and TRBJ2-1; weak D call: TRBD2 (6 bases). With 3 bases removed from V and 4 bases from J, the gap between germline ends came to 13 bases. From germline, CDR1 is MDHEN and CDR2 SYDVKM. The CDR3 covers 15 residues. CDR3 coding DNA: TGTGCCAGCAGTTTGCGGGAAAGGCCGTACAATGAGCAGTTCTTC. Translation: CASSLRERPYNEQFF.

The rearrangement links TRBV10-3 to TRBJ2-7; D might be TRBD2 (7 bases). The germline V gene has CDR1 ENHRY and CDR2 SYGVKD. The CDR3 is 15 residues long. Deletions cut 4 bases from V and 2 bases from J, with 15 bases between. CDR3 DNA: TGTGCCATCAGTGTCTCGGGGGGCTCCACCTACGAGCAGTACTTC. It translates to CAISVSGGSTYEQYF.

The gene calls are TRBV5-1 and TRBJ2-3; the D gene is possibly TRBD2 (6 bases). V was trimmed by 0 bases and J by 2 bases, leaving 13 bases between them. This CDR3 comprises 16 residues. CDR1 and CDR2 from the germline V gene are SGHRS and YFSETQ. This CDR3 reads CASSLVGERVTDTQYF. In DNA form, the CDR3 reads TGCGCCAGCAGCTTGGTCGGTGAGCGGGTCACAGATACGCAGTATTTT.

The CDR3: CASRPGLAATGELFF. The CDR3 nucleotides read TGTGCCAGCAGACCTGGACTAGCGGCAACCGGGGAGCTGTTTTTT. The chain combines TRBV7-9 with TRBJ2-2; TRBD2 matches 10 bases. V shed 6 bases, J shed 5 bases, and the junction held 6 bases outside the gene matches. The germline CDR1 and CDR2 sequences are SEHNR and FQNEAQ (reference sequence). CDR3 size: 15 residues.

CDR3 DNA: TGTGCCAGCAGCACTAGCGGCTCCTACGAGCAGTACTTC. Translated: CASSTSGSYEQYF. The J gene is TRBJ2-7, the V gene TRBV28, with 8 bases lining up with TRBD2. Germline V gene sequence: CDR1 MDHEN, CDR2 SYDVKM. The CDR3 extends over 13 amino acids. Trimming took 6 bases from V and 0 from J; bases not matched to a gene: 1.

The rearrangement joins TRBV5-6 to TRBJ1-3, with D unresolved. Trimming cost V 0 bases and J 0 bases, with 7 bases left between them. CDR1 SGHDT and CDR2 YYEEEE come from the germline V gene. The CDR3 sequence is 15 residues long. CDR3 sequence: CASSLVVSSGNTIYF. For the CDR3, the DNA is TGTGCCAGCAGCTTGGTCGTGAGCTCTGGAAACACCATATATTTT.

This chain connects TRBV7-8 to TRBJ1-3; TRBD1 might be the D (6 bases). The germline V gene has CDR1 SGHVS and CDR2 FQNEAQ. The V end lost 5 bases, the J end lost 0 bases, and 8 bases lay between the germline ends. CDR3 length equals 14 residues. CDR3 loop: CASSQGGSGNTIYF. The CDR3 DNA reads as TGTGCCAGCAGCCAAGGGGGCTCTGGAAACACCATATATTTT.

This clone was picked up a small number of times. J is TRBJ2-3 and V is TRBV2; TRBD1 matches 7 bases. Per germline, CDR1 SNHLY and CDR2 FYNNEI. CDR3 length: 14 residues. The V gene end was trimmed by 6 bases and the J gene end by 2 bases; junction bases not matched to a gene: 5. CDR3 residues: CASRDRIFTDTQYF. As DNA, the CDR3 is TGTGCCAGCAGGGACAGGATCTTCACAGATACGCAGTATTTT.

A single count supports this clone. This chain links TRBV19 with TRBJ2-3, with 9 nucleotides matching TRBD1. Germline loops: CDR1 LNHDA, CDR2 SQIVND (reference sequence). Trimming removed 5 bases from V and 5 bases from J; junction bases left unmatched: 5. This CDR3 region has 14 residues. The CDR3 protein is CASSLGQGRDTQYF. The CDR3 DNA reads TGTGCCAGTAGTCTCGGACAGGGGAGAGATACGCAGTATTTT.

V and J are TRBV29-1 and TRBJ2-7, with D possibly TRBD2 on 6 matching bases. The CDR3 sequence is 13 residues long. Trimming removed 4 bases at V and 0 bases at J, with 10 bases between. CDR1 SQVTM and CDR2 ANQGSEA come from the germline V gene. The CDR3 sequence is CSVVTSSSYEQYF. The CDR3 region has the DNA TGCAGCGTTGTTACTAGCAGCTCCTACGAGCAGTACTTC.

Here the CDR3 reads CASSFSGVRSGAGELFF. The CDR3 coding sequence is TGCGCCAGCAGCTTTAGCGGGGTTCGTTCGGGCGCCGGGGAGCTGTTTTTT. The V gene is TRBV5-1, the J gene TRBJ2-2, with TRBD2 identical over 8 bases. Germline V CDR1 and CDR2: SGHRS, YFSETQ. The CDR3 is 17 amino acids. The ends lost 2 bases at V and 6 bases at J; junction bases unmatched: 12.

The chain employs TRBV11-2 and TRBJ1-1; the D is unclear. In germline, CDR1 is SGHAT, CDR2 FQNNGV. Trimming took 5 bases from V and 7 from J, leaving 23 bases between them. This CDR3 is 16 amino acids long. This CDR3 reads CASSLSLGIPRGEAFF. The CDR3 nucleotides read TGTGCCAGCAGCCTCTCCCTAGGGATCCCCCGGGGTGAAGCTTTCTTT.

About this clone itself: In the same sample, other DNA sequences code for this CDR3. The chain uses TRBV7-2 and TRBJ2-7, with D possibly matching TRBD1 (6 bases). This CDR3 contains 14 residues. CDR1 is SGHTA, CDR2 FQGNSA, per germline. Trimming took off 5 bases at V and 1 base at J, with 12 bases between the two ends. The CDR3 DNA reads as TGTGCCAGCAGCCGAACAGGGATTTCCTACGAGCAGTACTTC. It specifies CASSRTGISYEQYF.

The V call is TRBV28, the J call TRBJ2-7, with TRBD2 identical over 8 bases. Germline V gene sequence: CDR1 MDHEN, CDR2 SYDVKM. V was pared by 7 bases and J by 3 bases, with 11 bases of the junction left unmatched. CDR3 length: 15 amino acids. The CDR3 bases are TGTGCCAGCACCAAAACCAGCGGGAGAAACTACGAGCAGTACTTC. This codes for CASTKTSGRNYEQYF. The full variable domain, rest sourced from reference TRBV28 and TRBJ2-7, is DVKVTQSSRYLVKRTGEKVFLECVQDMDHENMFWYRQDPGLGLRLIYFSYDVKMKEKGDIPEGYSVSREKKERFSLILESASTNQTSMYLCASTKTSGRNYEQYFGPGTRLTVT.

The chain is built from TRBV18 and TRBJ2-5; no clear D. V lost 3 bases to trimming and J lost 5 bases, with 7 bases between them. Per germline, CDR1 KGHSH and CDR2 LQKENI. The CDR3 is 12 residues long. The CDR3 DNA sequence: TGTGCCAGCTCACCGATGAGCGAGACCCAGTACTTC. The encoded protein is CASSPMSETQYF.